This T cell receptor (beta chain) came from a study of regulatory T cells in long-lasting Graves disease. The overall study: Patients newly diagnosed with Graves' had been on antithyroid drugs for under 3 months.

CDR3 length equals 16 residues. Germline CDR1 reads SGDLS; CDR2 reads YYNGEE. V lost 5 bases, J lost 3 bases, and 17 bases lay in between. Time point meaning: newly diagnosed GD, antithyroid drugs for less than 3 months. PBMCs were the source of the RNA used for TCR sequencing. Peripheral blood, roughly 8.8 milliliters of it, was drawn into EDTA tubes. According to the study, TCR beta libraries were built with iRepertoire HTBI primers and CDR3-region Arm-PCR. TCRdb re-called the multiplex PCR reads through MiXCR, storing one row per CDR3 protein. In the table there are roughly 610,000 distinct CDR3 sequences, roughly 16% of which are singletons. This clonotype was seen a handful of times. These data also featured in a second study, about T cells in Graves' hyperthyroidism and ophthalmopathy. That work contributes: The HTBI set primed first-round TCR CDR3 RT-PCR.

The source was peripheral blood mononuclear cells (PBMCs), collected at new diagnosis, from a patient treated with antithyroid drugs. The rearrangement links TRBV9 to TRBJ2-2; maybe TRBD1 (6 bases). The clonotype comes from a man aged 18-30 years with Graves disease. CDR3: CASSALSRGHTGELFF. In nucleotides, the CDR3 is TGTGCCAGCAGTGCCCTGAGCAGGGGACACACCGGGGAGCTGTTTTTT.